A single sample gave rise to the 16 T cell receptor beta chains below, sequenced in a study of blood T cell repertoires in COVID-19. Sequenced by immunoSEQ multiplex PCR; TCRdb stores in-frame clones only, minus some. The repertoire holds over 20,000 clones, with 81% as singletons. Sequencing used peripheral blood. The receptors were sampled from a man aged 50 to 60 with active or convalescent COVID-19.

The genes are TRBV5-1 and TRBJ1-6; no reliable D call. The CDR3 extends over 14 amino acids. The germline gives CDR1 SGHRS, CDR2 YFSETQ. V was trimmed by 4 bases and J by 11 bases, leaving 16 bases between them. The CDR3 spells CASSPDSKIPPLHF. In nucleotides, the CDR3 is TGCGCCAGCAGCCCTGACTCGAAGATACCACCCCTCCACTTT.

This clone was detected only once. This rearrangement joins TRBV19 to TRBJ2-3; 12 bases are a match to TRBD2. Per the germline V gene, CDR1 is LNHDA and CDR2 is SQIVND (reference sequence). V shed 7 bases and J 5 bases; nucleotides not matched to a gene: 7. This CDR3 contains 15 residues. CDR3 coding DNA: TGTGCCAGTATTCCGACTAGCGGGAGTCAAGATACGCAGTATTTT. Protein: CASIPTSGSQDTQYF. Together with reference TRBV19 and TRBJ2-3, the CDR3 gives the full variable domain: DGGITQSPKYLFRKEGQNVTLSCEQNLNHDAMYWYRQDPGQGLRLIYYSQIVNDFQKGDIAEGYSVSREKKESFPLTVTSAQKNPTAFYLCASIPTSGSQDTQYFGPGTRLTVL.

This clone was seen more than once but under ten times. The chain carries TRBV20-1 and TRBJ2-5; D unresolved. CDR1 is DFQATT and CDR2 is SNEGSKA in the germline V gene (reference sequence). This CDR3 is built from 13 residues. Between the trimmed V and J ends, which lost 3 bases and 1 base, there was a span of 9 bases. As DNA, the CDR3 is TGCAGTGCTAGTTCCCAGTTCCAAGAGACCCAGTACTTC. Translating gives CSASSQFQETQYF.

This sequence joins TRBV6-5 and TRBJ2-2; D call uncertain. The length of the CDR3 is 12 residues. Germline V gives CDR1 MNHEY, CDR2 SVGAGI. Trimming removed 6 bases from V and 7 bases from J, with 9 bases in between. The CDR3 sequence: CASSATIGELFF. DNA of the CDR3: TGTGCCAGCAGCGCAACTATCGGGGAGCTGTTTTTT.

The V call is TRBV7-6, the J call TRBJ2-1, with 8 bases matching TRBD2. Germline lookup yields CDR1 SGHVS and CDR2 FNYEAQ. With V trimmed by 0 bases and J by 10 bases, 2 bases remained unmatched. CDR3 size: 13 residues. As DNA, the CDR3 is TGTGCCAGCAGCTTAGCGGGACTAGGCGAGCAGTTCTTC. Translated, it gives CASSLAGLGEQFF.

Details on this clone: Its ends do not fully match the called genes, so a read error is possible. The V call is TRBV3-1 (or the pseudogene TRBV3-2), the J call TRBJ1-2; TRBD1 is a possible D gene (6 bases). Germline CDR1 LGHDT, CDR2 YNNKEL (reference sequence). There are 13 residues in the CDR3. CDR3 region: CASTQRGAFGYTF. The CDR3 bases are TGTGCCAGCACCCAACGGGGGGCCTTTGGCTACACCTTC.

This clone was seen a single time. The chain joins TRBV7-2 to TRBJ2-1; 11 bases fit TRBD2. The CDR3 consists of 16 residues. With 1 base clipped from V and 6 bases from J, the junction kept 5 bases outside the gene matches. Germline CDR1 is SGHTA and CDR2 is FQGNSA. CDR3 DNA sequence: TGTGCCAGCAGCTTAGTTAGCGGGGGGGTTGGCAATGAGCAGTTCTTC. Amino acids: CASSLVSGGVGNEQFF. Drawing the rest from reference TRBV7-2 and TRBJ2-1, the complete variable domain is GAGVSQSPSNKVTEKGKDVELRCDPISGHTALYWYRQSLGQGLEFLIYFQGNSAPDKSGLPSDRFSAERTGGSVSTLTIQRTQQEDSAVYLCASSLVSGGVGNEQFFGPGTRLTVL.

This clone appeared a few times. This rearrangement joins TRBV25-1 to TRBJ2-2, with a possible D match to TRBD1 (6 bases). This CDR3 has 13 amino acids. CDR1 and CDR2 from the germline V gene are MGHDK and SYGVNS. V was cut by 4 bases and J by 4 bases, with 7 bases left in between. CDR3 nucleotides: TGTGCCAGCAGTGGACAGGCCACCGGGGAGCTGTTTTTT. Translated: CASSGQATGELFF. Full variable domain (remainder filled in from reference TRBV25-1 and TRBJ2-2): EADIYQTPRYLVIGTGKKITLECSQTMGHDKMYWYQQDPGMELHLIHYSYGVNSTEKGDLSSESTVSRIRTEHFPLTLESARPSHTSQYLCASSGQATGELFFGEGSRLTVL.

This clone appeared a few times. V and J are TRBV5-4 and TRBJ1-1; 7 bases align to TRBD1. CDR1 is SGHNT, CDR2 YYREEE, per germline (reference sequence). The CDR3 has 16 amino acids. V was pared by 4 bases and J by 0 bases, with 9 bases of the junction left unmatched. CDR3 DNA sequence: TGTGCCAGCAGCGATGCTAACAGGGGCATGAACACTGAAGCTTTCTTT. Translating it yields CASSDANRGMNTEAFF. Looking up the rest from reference TRBV5-4 and TRBJ1-1 gives the full variable domain: ETGVTQSPTHLIKTRGQQVTLRCSSQSGHNTVSWYQQALGQGPQFIFQYYREEENGRGNFPPRFSGLQFPNYSSELNVNALELDDSALYLCASSDANRGMNTEAFFGQGTRLTVV.

This rearrangement joins TRBV28 to TRBJ1-3; 9 bases map to TRBD1. CDR3 size: 19 residues. Trimming cost V 5 bases and J 4 bases; bases outside gene matches: 18. Germline V gene lookup returns CDR1 MDHEN and CDR2 SYDVKM. CDR3 nucleotides: TGTGCCAGCAGTCATCAATCCGGGACAGGGACTTCGGGAGGAAACACCATATATTTT. Its translation is CASSHQSGTGTSGGNTIYF.

This clone occurred a few times. The rearrangement links TRBV19 to TRBJ1-1, with TRBD1 matching 7 bases. The germline V gene has CDR1 LNHDA and CDR2 SQIVND (reference sequence). The CDR3 is made up of 12 amino acids. After removal of 6 bases from V and 10 bases from J, the junction contained 8 bases not matched to a gene. The CDR3 region has the DNA TGTGCCAGTAGCCCGAGGGGGCCTGGAGCTTTCTTT. Translated: CASSPRGPGAFF.

V and J are TRBV5-1 and TRBJ2-1, with D unresolved. Trimming stripped 4 bases from V and 9 bases from J, with 14 bases between. There are 13 residues in the CDR3. Looked up from germline, CDR1 is SGHRS and CDR2 is YFSETQ. This CDR3 is CASSQLPRSEQFF. As DNA, the CDR3 is TGCGCCAGCAGCCAACTACCAAGGAGTGAGCAGTTCTTC.

In its sample, this clone was seen a few times. The V and J genes are TRBV19 and TRBJ2-2, with TRBD2 matching over 10 bases. V shed 9 bases and J 5 bases; nucleotides not matched to a gene: 12. Per germline, CDR1 LNHDA and CDR2 SQIVND (reference sequence). The CDR3 consists of 16 residues. Here the CDR3 reads CASSGGAGGYTGELFF. CDR3 bases: TGTGCCAGCAGCGGGGGGGCCGGAGGTTATACCGGGGAGCTGTTTTTT.

V is TRBV2 and J is TRBJ1-4, with a tentative D call TRBD1 (5 bases). Trimming took off 3 bases at V and 1 base at J, with 12 bases between the two ends. CDR3 length: 16 amino acids. Germline V CDR1 and CDR2: SNHLY, FYNNEI. This CDR3 is CASSDFGGITNEKLFF. The CDR3 nucleotides read TGTGCCAGCAGTGACTTCGGGGGGATAACTAATGAAAAACTGTTTTTT.

This chain joins TRBV28 and TRBJ1-4, with TRBD1 matching over 7 bases. V shed 5 bases and J 5 bases; nucleotides not matched to a gene: 5. Germline V gene sequence: CDR1 MDHEN, CDR2 SYDVKM. The CDR3 consists of 14 residues. Written as DNA, the CDR3 is TGTGCCAGCAGTAGGGGGCGTTTCAATGAAAAACTGTTTTTT. It encodes CASSRGRFNEKLFF.

The chain recombines TRBV7-2 with TRBJ1-2; TRBD1 matches at 8 bases. The CDR3 consists of 15 residues. With V trimmed by 0 bases and J by 0 bases, 0 bases remained unmatched. Germline-derived CDR1 and CDR2 are SGHTA and FQGNSA. The CDR3, as DNA: TGTGCCAGCAGCTTAGCGGGACAGGCTAACTATGGCTACACCTTC. Protein product: CASSLAGQANYGYTF.